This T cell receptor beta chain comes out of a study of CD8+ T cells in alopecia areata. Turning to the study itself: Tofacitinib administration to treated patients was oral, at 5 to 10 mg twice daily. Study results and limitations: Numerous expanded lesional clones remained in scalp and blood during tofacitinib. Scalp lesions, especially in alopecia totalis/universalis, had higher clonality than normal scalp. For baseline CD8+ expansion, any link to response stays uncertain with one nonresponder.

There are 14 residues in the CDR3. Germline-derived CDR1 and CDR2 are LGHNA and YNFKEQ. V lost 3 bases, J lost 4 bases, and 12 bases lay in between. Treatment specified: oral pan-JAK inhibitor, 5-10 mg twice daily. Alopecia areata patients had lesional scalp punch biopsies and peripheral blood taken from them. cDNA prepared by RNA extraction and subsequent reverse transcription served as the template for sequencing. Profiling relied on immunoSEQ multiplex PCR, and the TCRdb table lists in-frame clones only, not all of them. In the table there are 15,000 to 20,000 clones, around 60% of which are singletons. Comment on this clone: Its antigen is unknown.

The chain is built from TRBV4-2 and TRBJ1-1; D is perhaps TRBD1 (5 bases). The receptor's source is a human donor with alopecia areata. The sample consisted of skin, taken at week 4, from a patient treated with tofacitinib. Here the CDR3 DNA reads TGTGCCAGCAGCCAGCCCCCGGGGGTCACTGAAGCTTTCTTT. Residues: CASSQPPGVTEAFF.